The 23 T cell receptor beta chains in this list originate from one sample, sequenced in a study of vaccination effects on CD4 cells after COVID-19. The method was immunoSEQ multiplex PCR; TCRdb's version includes in-frame clones alone and lacks a portion of them. In the table there are about 19,000 clones, approximately 70% of which are singletons. Their antigens remain unidentified. Sequencing followed a ViraFEST assay step that expanded antigen-specific CD4+ T cells with viral peptide pools. Cells that had been cultured for about 10 days were the source of isolated CD4+ T cells. The source was CD4+ T cells from PBMCs cultured with HCoV-229E spike peptides, collected before COVID-19 vaccination. These receptor sequences come from a human donor who received a COVID-19 vaccine.

The sample holds one count of this clone. The chain employs TRBV27 and TRBJ2-1, with 10 bases identical to TRBD2. The CDR3 runs 15 residues. The V gene's germline CDR1 is MNHEY and CDR2 SMNVEV (reference sequence). V shed 7 bases and J 6 bases; nucleotides not matched to a gene: 9. Here the CDR3 DNA reads TGTGCCAGCAATCCCCAGAGCGGGAGGGCCAATGAGCAGTTCTTC. Its translation is CASNPQSGRANEQFF.

This clone has a handful of counts. The rearrangement uses TRBV4-1 and TRBJ1-1; maybe TRBD1 (5 bases). V lost 0 bases, J lost 0 bases, and 8 bases lay in between. The germline CDR1 and CDR2 sequences are MGHRA and YSYEKL. This CDR3 spans 15 amino acids. CDR3 in amino acids: CASSQEGTVNTEAFF. In nucleotides, the CDR3 is TGCGCCAGCAGCCAAGAGGGGACCGTGAACACTGAAGCTTTCTTT.

The chain joins TRBV11-2 to TRBJ1-4; D is unclear. Between the trimmed V and J ends, which lost 0 bases and 7 bases, there was a span of 6 bases. Looked up from germline, CDR1 is SGHAT and CDR2 is FQNNGV. This CDR3 has 13 residues. CDR3 sequence: CASSLDRIEKLFF. CDR3 nucleotide sequence: TGTGCCAGCAGCTTAGATCGGATTGAAAAACTGTTTTTT.

This clone was picked up a small number of times. V gene TRBV5-1 combines with J gene TRBJ2-7; 8 positions agree with TRBD1. Germline CDR1 SGHRS, CDR2 YFSETQ. The CDR3 spans 13 residues. Trimming removed 3 bases from V and 3 bases from J; junction bases left unmatched: 2. The CDR3 region is CASSSTGGYEQYF. The DNA of the CDR3 is TGCGCCAGCAGCTCAACAGGGGGCTACGAGCAGTACTTC.

The V call is TRBV13, the J call TRBJ1-5, with TRBD1 as a possible D gene (5 bases). This CDR3 contains 14 residues. Trimming removed 3 bases from V and 6 bases from J, with 12 bases in between. Germline V CDR1 and CDR2: PRHDT, FYEKMQ (reference sequence). In DNA form, the CDR3 reads TGTGCCAGCAGCTTGGCGGGGCAGGCTCAGCCCCAGCATTTT. Translated: CASSLAGQAQPQHF.

J is TRBJ1-1 and V is TRBV6-4, with unresolved D. V was trimmed by 5 bases and J by 5 bases, leaving 12 bases between them. CDR3 length equals 13 residues. CDR1 and CDR2 (germline): MRHNA, SNTAGT. CDR3 nucleotide sequence: TGTGCCAGCAGTAGCGTCGTCGGGACTGAAGCTTTCTTT. Protein sequence: CASSSVVGTEAFF.

The rearrangement uses TRBV25-1 and TRBJ1-3; TRBD1 aligns across 7 bases. Germline CDR1 is MGHDK and CDR2 is SYGVNS. Trimming at V came to 6 bases and at J to 1 base, leaving 6 bases not matched to a gene. CDR3 length: 15 amino acids. DNA for the CDR3: TGTGCCAGCAGCTACAGGGGTTCGTCTGGAAACACCATATATTTT. Protein sequence: CASSYRGSSGNTIYF.

This sequence joins TRBV4-1 and TRBJ1-2, with a weak D call TRBD1 (5 bases). The CDR3 totals 16 residues. The germline V gene has CDR1 MGHRA and CDR2 YSYEKL. Trimming took 0 bases from V and 7 from J, leaving 18 bases between them. CDR3 in amino acids: CASSQEGQGVQGGYTF. Written as DNA, the CDR3 is TGCGCCAGCAGCCAAGAGGGGCAGGGTGTTCAGGGTGGCTACACCTTC.

In its sample, this clone was seen once. This chain uses TRBV4-1 with TRBJ1-2; a possible D gene is TRBD1 (5 bases). The CDR3 covers 16 residues. Trimming stripped 4 bases from V and 5 bases from J, with 20 bases between. Germline V CDR1 and CDR2: MGHRA, YSYEKL. The CDR3 loop is CASSPAGTARVYGYTF. As DNA, the CDR3 is TGCGCCAGCAGCCCAGCCGGGACGGCAAGGGTATATGGCTACACCTTC.

This clone was counted a few times. V usage is TRBV5-1 and J usage is TRBJ2-2; D unresolved. The CDR3 totals 17 residues. CDR1 and CDR2 from the germline V gene are SGHRS and YFSETQ. V dropped 1 base and J dropped 1 base, with 14 bases sitting between them. The CDR3 reads CASSLLGDELNTGELFF. In DNA, the CDR3 is TGCGCCAGCAGCTTGCTAGGAGACGAGTTGAACACCGGGGAGCTGTTTTTT.

The rearrangement uses TRBV7-8 and TRBJ2-3; 7 bases match TRBD2. The V gene's germline CDR1 is SGHVS and CDR2 FQNEAQ. The CDR3 has 14 residues. Trimming at V came to 4 bases and at J to 4 bases, leaving 5 bases not matched to a gene. The CDR3 nucleotides are TGTGCCAGCAGCTCGGGACTACCTCCAGATACGCAGTATTTT. It yields the protein CASSSGLPPDTQYF.

The chain uses TRBV5-1 and TRBJ2-1; TRBD2 matches 11 bases. The ends lost 2 bases at V and 7 bases at J; junction bases unmatched: 5. This CDR3 has 15 residues. Germline CDR1 reads SGHRS; CDR2 reads YFSETQ. CDR3 residues: CASSLLAGVMNEQFF. CDR3 in DNA: TGCGCCAGCAGCTTACTAGCGGGAGTAATGAATGAGCAGTTCTTC.

The V gene is TRBV6-1, the J gene TRBJ1-5, with 7 nucleotides matching TRBD1. The germline V gene encodes CDR1 MNHNS and CDR2 SASEGT. This CDR3 has 17 amino acids. With V trimmed by 4 bases and J by 3 bases, 12 bases remained unmatched. CDR3 coding DNA: TGTGCCAGCAGTGTTAGCTCCGGGACAGCATACAATCAGCCCCAGCATTTT. It is translated as CASSVSSGTAYNQPQHF.

The chain is built from TRBV4-1 and TRBJ1-6, with D maybe TRBD1 (5 bases). V lost 5 bases, J lost 3 bases, and 11 bases lay in between. This CDR3 contains 15 residues. Germline V gene data show CDR1 as MGHRA and CDR2 as YSYEKL. The CDR3 DNA is TGCGCCAGCAGCTACCTGGGGGACTATAATTCACCCCTCCACTTT. Its translation: CASSYLGDYNSPLHF.

The V and J genes are TRBV3-1 (or the pseudogene TRBV3-2) and TRBJ1-3; D gene ambiguous. This CDR3 has 15 amino acids. Deletions cut 1 base from V and 4 bases from J, with 11 bases between. Germline CDR1 is LGHDT and CDR2 is YNNKEL (reference sequence). CDR3 DNA: TGTGCCAGCAGCCAAGTTGGAATTGGGGGAAACACCATATATTTT. As protein: CASSQVGIGGNTIYF.

This clone was found a few times. The rearrangement links TRBV14 to TRBJ2-1; D remains ambiguous. The ends were cut back, 0 bases at V and 15 bases at J, with 12 bases in the middle. The V gene's germline CDR1 is SGHDN and CDR2 FVKESK. The CDR3 covers 12 residues. CDR3 residues: CASSQDSGIGFF. The CDR3, as DNA: TGTGCCAGCAGCCAAGACTCTGGGATAGGGTTCTTC.

The J gene is TRBJ2-7, the V gene TRBV6-5; 8 nucleotides align to TRBD1. The germline CDR1 and CDR2 sequences are MNHEY and SVGAGI. This CDR3 contains 13 residues. V dropped 7 bases and J dropped 6; count of bases not matched to a gene: 8. The DNA for the CDR3 is TGTGCCAGCAAAAACGACAGGGGCGGCGAGCAGTACTTC. This encodes CASKNDRGGEQYF.

This clone was recorded a few times. The rearrangement joins TRBV27 to TRBJ2-3; D is undetermined. The CDR3 contains 11 residues. The ends were cut back, 2 bases at V and 6 bases at J, with 3 bases in the middle. Germline V gives CDR1 MNHEY, CDR2 SMNVEV (reference sequence). The CDR3 sequence: CASSLADTQYF. The DNA for the CDR3 is TGTGCCAGCAGTTTAGCCGATACGCAGTATTTT.

This clone has just a few counts. The chain recombines TRBV3-1 (or the pseudogene TRBV3-2) with TRBJ1-3; a possible D gene is TRBD1 (6 bases). The CDR3 contains 17 residues. The germline gives CDR1 LGHDT, CDR2 YNNKEL (reference sequence). V was clipped by 1 base and J by 4 bases, with 17 bases between them. CDR3 region: CASSQGPGQGSGNTIYF. The DNA of the CDR3 is TGTGCCAGCAGCCAAGGACCGGGACAAGGGTCGGGAAACACCATATATTTT.

The V call is TRBV11-1, the J call TRBJ2-3; 9 positions agree with TRBD2. Germline values: CDR1 SGHAT, CDR2 FQDESV (reference sequence). The CDR3 covers 15 residues. V was pared by 5 bases and J by 2 bases, with 5 bases of the junction left unmatched. CDR3 DNA sequence: TGTGCCAGCAGCGGAAGCGGGGGGTACACAGATACGCAGTATTTT. Protein sequence: CASSGSGGYTDTQYF.

This sequence joins TRBV6-4 and TRBJ2-3, with D possibly being TRBD1 or TRBD2 (6 bases each). The CDR3 contains 14 residues. Germline CDR1 is MRHNA and CDR2 is SNTAGT. Trimming stripped 4 bases from V and 4 bases from J, with 12 bases between. DNA for the CDR3: TGTGCCAGCAGTGCGGGGGCTGGGGCAGATACGCAGTATTTT. Its translation: CASSAGAGADTQYF.

The V call is TRBV27, the J call TRBJ1-2; TRBD1 matches 7 bases. CDR1 MNHEY and CDR2 SMNVEV come from the germline V gene (reference sequence). With V trimmed by 2 bases and J by 4 bases, 16 bases remained unmatched. This CDR3 region has 18 residues. The CDR3 sequence is CASSLPPRTGNLSYGYTF. The CDR3 region has the DNA TGTGCCAGCAGTTTACCGCCAAGGACAGGTAACTTGTCCTATGGCTACACCTTC.

This clone was seen a few times. The chain joins TRBV18 to TRBJ1-1; no definite D call. CDR1 is KGHSH, CDR2 LQKENI, per germline. The CDR3 loop spans 13 amino acids. Deletions cut 8 bases from V and 0 bases from J, with 10 bases between. DNA for the CDR3: TGTGCCAGCAGGGTAGCCATGAACACTGAAGCTTTCTTT. Encoded protein: CASRVAMNTEAFF.